This paragraph covers one T cell receptor (beta chain) sequence. This entry belongs to a study of control samples from healthy donors and cancer patients. The junction had 12 bases not matched to a gene; V was cut back by 5 bases and J by 4 bases. The CDR3 totals 16 residues. CDR1 and CDR2 (germline): SGHVS, FNYEAQ. Produced via immunoSEQ multiplex PCR; TCRdb's table is partial and in-frame only. The sample comprises tens of thousands of clones, 85% to 95% of which are singletons, and roughly 1.5% rests with the top ten. The clonotype comes from a woman aged 25 to 39 in good health. The chain combines TRBV7-6 with TRBJ1-1; the match to TRBD1 covers 8 bases. The specimen sequenced was blood. DNA for the CDR3: TGTGCCAGCAGCCCGCGGGGGACAGGTGTGGGCACTGAAGCTTTCTTT. Translating gives CASSPRGTGVGTEAFF. The full variable domain, rest sourced from reference TRBV7-6 and TRBJ1-1, is GAGVSQSPRYKVTKRGQDVALRCDPISGHVSLYWYRQALGQGPEFLTYFNYEAQQDKSGLPNDRFSAERPEGSISTLTIQRTEQRDSAMYRCASSPRGTGVGTEAFFGQGTRLTVV.